This TCR beta chain was captured by sequencing in a study of cytomegalovirus exposure and HLA in healthy donors. The CDR3 has 16 amino acids. In germline, CDR1 is SGHTA, CDR2 FQGNSA. The V gene end was trimmed by 4 bases and the J gene end by 3 bases; junction bases not matched to a gene: 7. Profiled with immunoSEQ multiplex PCR; TCRdb holds only in-frame clones, not every one. The data show 100,000 to 150,000 clones, roughly 89% seen once. This clonotype was obtained from a woman aged 18-29 years in good health and CMV-seronegative. The specimen sequenced was PBMCs. The chain is built from TRBV7-2 and TRBJ2-1; 9 bases align to TRBD2. CDR3 loop: CASSSTGLALYNEQFF. The CDR3 DNA reads as TGTGCCAGCAGCTCCACGGGACTAGCCCTCTACAATGAGCAGTTCTTC.